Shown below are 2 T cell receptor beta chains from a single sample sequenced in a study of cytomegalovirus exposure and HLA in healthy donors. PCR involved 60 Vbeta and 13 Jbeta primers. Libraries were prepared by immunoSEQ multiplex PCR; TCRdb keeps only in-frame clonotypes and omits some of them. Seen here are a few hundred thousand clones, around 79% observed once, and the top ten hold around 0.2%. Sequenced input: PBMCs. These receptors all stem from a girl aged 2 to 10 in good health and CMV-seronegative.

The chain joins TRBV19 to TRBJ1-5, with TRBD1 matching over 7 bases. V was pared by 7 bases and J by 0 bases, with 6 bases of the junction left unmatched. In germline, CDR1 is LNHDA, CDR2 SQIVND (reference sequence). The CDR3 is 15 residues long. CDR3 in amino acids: CASIPGTASNQPQHF. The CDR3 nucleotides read TGTGCCAGTATTCCCGGGACAGCTAGCAATCAGCCCCAGCATTTT.

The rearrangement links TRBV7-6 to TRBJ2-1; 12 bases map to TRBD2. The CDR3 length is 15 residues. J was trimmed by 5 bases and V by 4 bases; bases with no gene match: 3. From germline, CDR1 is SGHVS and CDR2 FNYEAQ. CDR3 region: CASSSRLAGDNEQFF. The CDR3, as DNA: TGTGCCAGCAGCTCCAGACTAGCGGGAGACAATGAGCAGTTCTTC.